Following are 13 T cell receptor beta chains from one sample sequenced in a study of T cell responses to AZD1222 COVID-19 vaccine. The table came from immunoSEQ multiplex PCR; TCRdb's copy has only in-frame clones and leaves some out. The repertoire includes about 85,000 clones, approximately 86% of them detected once, and around 8.2% sits in the top ten. Sequencing was performed on peripheral blood, taken on day 0 of AZD1222 vaccination. The source of these receptors is an adult in good health.

The V call is TRBV15, the J call TRBJ2-5; the match to TRBD1 covers 10 bases. There are 15 residues in the CDR3. Per germline, CDR1 LNHNV and CDR2 YYDKDF (reference sequence). V trimming: 8 bases; J trimming: 5 bases; junction bases outside the gene matches: 11. The CDR3 protein is CATGAGTGARETQYF. The CDR3 nucleotides read TGTGCCACCGGAGCAGGGACAGGGGCCCGGGAGACCCAGTACTTC.

J is TRBJ2-5 and V is TRBV6-5; 9 nucleotides line up with TRBD1. V shed 7 bases, J shed 5 bases, and the junction held 11 bases outside the gene matches. Germline assignment: CDR1 MNHEY and CDR2 SVGAGI. This CDR3 contains 15 residues. CDR3: CASIKAGTGTETQYF. The CDR3 coding sequence is TGTGCCAGCATCAAGGCCGGGACAGGGACTGAGACCCAGTACTTC.

In its sample, this clone was seen once. CDR3 sequence (DNA): TGCGCCAGCAGCCAAGTCGACACTTACGAGCAGTACTTC. Amino acid sequence: CASSQVDTYEQYF. The chain is built from TRBV4-1 and TRBJ2-7; no clear D gene. The germline gives CDR1 MGHRA, CDR2 YSYEKL. Trimming pared 1 base from V and 4 bases from J, leaving 8 bases between. The CDR3 totals 13 residues.

The chain carries TRBV7-9 and TRBJ2-1; TRBD2 agrees at 7 bases. CDR1 SEHNR and CDR2 FQNEAQ come from the germline V gene (reference sequence). V shed 4 bases and J 1 base; nucleotides not matched to a gene: 10. The CDR3 runs to 17 residues. CDR3 in DNA: TGTGCCAGCAGCTCATCTAACGGGCGGGAGTCCTACAATGAGCAGTTCTTC. Translation: CASSSSNGRESYNEQFF.

The chain recombines TRBV12-3 or TRBV12-4 with TRBJ1-2; D unclear. With 3 bases removed from V and 6 bases from J, the gap between germline ends came to 11 bases. The CDR3 has 13 residues. CDR3 coding DNA: TGTGCCAGCAGTTTGAGTGGGAGCAATGGCTACACCTTC. This sequence encodes CASSLSGSNGYTF.

The chain has TRBV28 and TRBJ1-3; the match to TRBD1 covers 8 bases. After removal of 5 bases from V and 8 bases from J, the junction contained 8 bases not matched to a gene. Germline CDR1 and CDR2: MDHEN and SYDVKM. CDR3 length equals 14 residues. Here the CDR3 DNA reads TGTGCCAGCAGTGCCCGACAGGGGAGGGACACCATATATTTT. The encoded protein is CASSARQGRDTIYF.

The chain has TRBV6-6 and TRBJ1-3; the D gene is possibly TRBD1 (6 bases). This CDR3 contains 13 residues. Germline lookup yields CDR1 MNHNY and CDR2 SVGAGI (reference sequence). V was pared by 5 bases and J by 3 bases, with 8 bases between. CDR3 in DNA: TGTGCCAGCAGTGGGACATTTGGAAACACCATATATTTT. Its protein product is CASSGTFGNTIYF.

The gene calls are TRBV19 and TRBJ2-7; 11 nucleotides agree with TRBD1. The V gene end was trimmed by 7 bases and the J gene end by 3 bases; junction bases not matched to a gene: 14. Germline values: CDR1 LNHDA, CDR2 SQIVND (reference sequence). This CDR3 contains 17 residues. CDR3 sequence reads: CASNAGQGVTKSYEQYF. In nucleotides, the CDR3 is TGTGCCAGTAATGCGGGACAGGGGGTTACAAAGAGCTACGAGCAGTACTTC.

The chain links TRBV20-1 to TRBJ2-7; unclear D gene. V was pared by 3 bases and J by 3 bases, with 12 bases between. Per germline, CDR1 DFQATT and CDR2 SNEGSKA (reference sequence). CDR3 size: 13 residues. CDR3 nucleotide sequence: TGCAGTGCTAGTACGCACTCCGGCTACGAGCAGTACTTC. Its translation is CSASTHSGYEQYF.

This chain connects TRBV19 to TRBJ1-5; D is perhaps TRBD1 (6 bases). The CDR3 is made up of 13 amino acids. Trimming shortened V by 8 bases and J by 9 bases, and 17 bases separated the two germline ends. CDR1 and CDR2 (germline): LNHDA, SQIVND (reference sequence). The CDR3 DNA reads TGTGCCAGTGGGAGAGGGGGTGAACGGCCCCAGCATTTT. Amino acids: CASGRGGERPQHF.

This sequence joins TRBV3-1 (or the pseudogene TRBV3-2) and TRBJ1-1, with D tentatively TRBD1 (6 bases). This CDR3 contains 14 residues. The V end was cut by 3 bases, the J end by 11 bases, with 19 bases between. Germline V gene lookup returns CDR1 LGHDT and CDR2 YNNKEL (reference sequence). This CDR3 reads CASSQGDPQGMAFF. The CDR3 DNA reads as TGTGCCAGCAGCCAGGGCGATCCACAGGGAATGGCTTTCTTT.

This clone was counted a single time. The chain is built from TRBV7-2 and TRBJ2-3, with 13 bases fitting TRBD2. This CDR3 region has 16 residues. The germline V gene encodes CDR1 SGHTA and CDR2 FQGNSA. V shed 5 bases and J 5 bases; nucleotides not matched to a gene: 7. In DNA, the CDR3 is TGTGCCAGCAGCACAGGACTAGCGGGAGTCGGAGATACGCAGTATTTT. This translates into CASSTGLAGVGDTQYF.

This chain connects TRBV5-8 to TRBJ1-5; 10 positions agree with TRBD1. V gave up 3 bases and J gave up 4 bases; unmatched junction bases: 4. This CDR3 is built from 15 residues. CDR1 is SGHTS, CDR2 YDEGEE, per germline. CDR3 DNA sequence: TGTGCCAGCAGCTACTCGGGACAGGGGAATCAGCCCCAGCATTTT. Encoded protein: CASSYSGQGNQPQHF.